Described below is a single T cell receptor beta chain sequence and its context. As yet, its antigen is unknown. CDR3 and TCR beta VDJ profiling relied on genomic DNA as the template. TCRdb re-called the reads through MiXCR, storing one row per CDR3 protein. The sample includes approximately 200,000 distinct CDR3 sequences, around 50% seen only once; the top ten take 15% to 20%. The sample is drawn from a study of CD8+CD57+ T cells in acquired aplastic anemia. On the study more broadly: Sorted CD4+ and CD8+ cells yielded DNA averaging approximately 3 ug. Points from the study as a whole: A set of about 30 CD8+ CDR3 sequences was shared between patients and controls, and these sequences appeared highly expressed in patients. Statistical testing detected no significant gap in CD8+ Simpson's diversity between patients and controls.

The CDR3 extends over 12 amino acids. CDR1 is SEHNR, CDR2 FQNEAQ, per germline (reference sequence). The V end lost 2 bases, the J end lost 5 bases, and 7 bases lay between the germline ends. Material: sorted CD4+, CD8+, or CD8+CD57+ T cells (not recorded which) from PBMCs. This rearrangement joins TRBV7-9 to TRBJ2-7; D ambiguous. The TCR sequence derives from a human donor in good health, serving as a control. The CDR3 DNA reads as TGTGCCAGCAGCTTAAGGGCCCACGAGCAGTACTTC. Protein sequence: CASSLRAHEQYF.